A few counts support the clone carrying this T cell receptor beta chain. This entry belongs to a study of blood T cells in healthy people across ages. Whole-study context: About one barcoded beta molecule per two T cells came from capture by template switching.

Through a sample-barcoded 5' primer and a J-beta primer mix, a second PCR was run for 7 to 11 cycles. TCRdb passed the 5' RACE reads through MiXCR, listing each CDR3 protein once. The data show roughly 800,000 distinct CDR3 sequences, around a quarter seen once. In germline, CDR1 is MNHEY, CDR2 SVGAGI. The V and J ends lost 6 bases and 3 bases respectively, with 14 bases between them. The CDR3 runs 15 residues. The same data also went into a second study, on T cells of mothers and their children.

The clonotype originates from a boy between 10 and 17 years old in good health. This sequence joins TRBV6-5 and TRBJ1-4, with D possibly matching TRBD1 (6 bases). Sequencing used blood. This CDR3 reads CASRTDGGSNEKLFF. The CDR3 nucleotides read TGTGCCAGCAGGACCGACGGGGGCTCTAATGAAAAACTGTTTTTT.